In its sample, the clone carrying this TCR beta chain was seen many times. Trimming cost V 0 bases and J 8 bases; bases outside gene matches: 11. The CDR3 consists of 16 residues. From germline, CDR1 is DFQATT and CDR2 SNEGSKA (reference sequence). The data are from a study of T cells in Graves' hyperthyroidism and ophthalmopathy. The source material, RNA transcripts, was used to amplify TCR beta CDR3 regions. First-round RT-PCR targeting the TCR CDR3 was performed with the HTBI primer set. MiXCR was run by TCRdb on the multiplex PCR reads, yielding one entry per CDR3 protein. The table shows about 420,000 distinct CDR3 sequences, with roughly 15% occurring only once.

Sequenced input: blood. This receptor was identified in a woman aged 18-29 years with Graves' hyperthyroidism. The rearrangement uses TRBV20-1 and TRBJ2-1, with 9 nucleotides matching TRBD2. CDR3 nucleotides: TGCAGTGCTAGAGATCCCTTAGCGGGAGAGGGATATGAGCAGTTCTTC. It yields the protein CSARDPLAGEGYEQFF.